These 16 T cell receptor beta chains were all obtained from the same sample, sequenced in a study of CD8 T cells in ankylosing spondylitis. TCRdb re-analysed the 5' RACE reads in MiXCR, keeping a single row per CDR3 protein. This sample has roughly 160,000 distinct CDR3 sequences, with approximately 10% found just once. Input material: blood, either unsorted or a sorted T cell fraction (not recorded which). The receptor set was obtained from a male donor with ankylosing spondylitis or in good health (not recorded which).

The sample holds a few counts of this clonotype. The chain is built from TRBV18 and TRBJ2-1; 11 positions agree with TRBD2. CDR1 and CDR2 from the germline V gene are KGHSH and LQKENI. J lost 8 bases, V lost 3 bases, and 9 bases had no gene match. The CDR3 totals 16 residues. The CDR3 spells CASSPLAGGRSDEQFF. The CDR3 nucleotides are TGTGCCAGCTCACCTCTAGCGGGAGGTAGGAGCGATGAGCAGTTCTTC.

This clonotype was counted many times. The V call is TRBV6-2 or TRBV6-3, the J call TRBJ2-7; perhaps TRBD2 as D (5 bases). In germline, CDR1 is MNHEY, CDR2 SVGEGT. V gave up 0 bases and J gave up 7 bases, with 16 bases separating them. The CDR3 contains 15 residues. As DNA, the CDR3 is TGTGCCAGCAGTTACTCGGAGACTACGGTAGGAGAGCAGTACTTC. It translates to CASSYSETTVGEQYF.

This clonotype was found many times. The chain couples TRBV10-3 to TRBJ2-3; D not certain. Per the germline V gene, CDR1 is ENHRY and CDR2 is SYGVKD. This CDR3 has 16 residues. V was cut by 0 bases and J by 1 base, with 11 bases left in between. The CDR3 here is CAISESIPSGTDTQYF. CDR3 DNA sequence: TGTGCCATCAGTGAGTCGATCCCGAGTGGCACAGATACGCAGTATTTT.

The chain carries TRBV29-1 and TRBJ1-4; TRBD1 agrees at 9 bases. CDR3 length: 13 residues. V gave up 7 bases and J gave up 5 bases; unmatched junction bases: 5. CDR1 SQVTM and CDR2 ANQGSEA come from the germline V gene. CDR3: CSAEGQGNEKLFF. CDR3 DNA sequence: TGCAGCGCGGAGGGACAGGGAAATGAAAAACTGTTTTTT. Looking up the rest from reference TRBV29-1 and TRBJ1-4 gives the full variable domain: SAVISQKPSRDICQRGTSLTIQCQVDSQVTMMFWYRQQPGQSLTLIATANQGSEATYESGFVIDKFPISRPNLTFSTLTVSNMSPEDSSIYLCSAEGQGNEKLFFGSGTQLSVL.

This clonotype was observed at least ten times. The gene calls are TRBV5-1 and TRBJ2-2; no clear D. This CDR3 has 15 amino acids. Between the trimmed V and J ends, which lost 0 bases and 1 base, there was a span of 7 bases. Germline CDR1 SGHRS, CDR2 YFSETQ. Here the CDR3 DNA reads TGCGCCAGCAGCTTGGGAATGGTGAACACCGGGGAGCTGTTTTTT. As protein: CASSLGMVNTGELFF.

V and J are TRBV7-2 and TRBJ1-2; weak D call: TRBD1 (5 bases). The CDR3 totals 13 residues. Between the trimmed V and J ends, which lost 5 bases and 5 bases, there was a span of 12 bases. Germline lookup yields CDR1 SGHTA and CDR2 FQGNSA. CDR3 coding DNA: TGTGCCAGCAGCCCTCGGGACGTTTATGGCTACACCTTC. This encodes CASSPRDVYGYTF.

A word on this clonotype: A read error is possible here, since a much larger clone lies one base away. CDR3 protein: CASSLQGANYNAQFF. The DNA for the CDR3 is TGCGCCAGCAGCTTACAGGGGGCGAATTACAATGCGCAGTTCTTC. The V and J genes are TRBV5-1 and TRBJ2-1; 9 bases match TRBD1. CDR1 is SGHRS and CDR2 is YFSETQ in the germline V gene. The CDR3 extends over 15 amino acids.

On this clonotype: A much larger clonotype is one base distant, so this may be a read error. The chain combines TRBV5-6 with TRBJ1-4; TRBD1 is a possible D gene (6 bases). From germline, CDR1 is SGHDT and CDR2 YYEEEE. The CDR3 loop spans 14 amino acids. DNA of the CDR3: TGTGCCAGCAGCTCGTCAGGGGTGGATGAAAAACTGTATTTT. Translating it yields CASSSSGVDEKLYF.

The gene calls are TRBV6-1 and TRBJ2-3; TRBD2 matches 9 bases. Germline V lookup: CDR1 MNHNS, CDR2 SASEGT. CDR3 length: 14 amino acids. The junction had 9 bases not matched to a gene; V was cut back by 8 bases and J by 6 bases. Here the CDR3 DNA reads TGTGCCAGCGGTAGGATACTAGCGGGCGATACGCAGTATTTT. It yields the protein CASGRILAGDTQYF.

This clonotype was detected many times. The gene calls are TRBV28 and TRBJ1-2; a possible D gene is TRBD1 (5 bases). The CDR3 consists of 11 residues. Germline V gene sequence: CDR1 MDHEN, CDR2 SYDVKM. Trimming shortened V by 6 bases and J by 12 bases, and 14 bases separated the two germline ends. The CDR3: CASRGDRLNTF. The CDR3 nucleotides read TGTGCCAGCAGGGGGGACCGCCTAAACACCTTC.

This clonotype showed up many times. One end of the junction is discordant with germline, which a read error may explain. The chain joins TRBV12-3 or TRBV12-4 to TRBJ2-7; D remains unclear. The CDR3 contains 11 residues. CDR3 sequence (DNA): TGTGCCAGCAGTTTTTCCTCCGAGCAGTACTTC. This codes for CASSFSSEQYF.

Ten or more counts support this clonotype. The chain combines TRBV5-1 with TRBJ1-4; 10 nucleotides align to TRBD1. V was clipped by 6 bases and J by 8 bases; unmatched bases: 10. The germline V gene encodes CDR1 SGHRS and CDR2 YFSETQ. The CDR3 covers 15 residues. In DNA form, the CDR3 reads TGCGCCAGCACCCTCGGACAGGGGGGGCGCGAAAAACTGTTTTTT. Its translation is CASTLGQGGREKLFF.

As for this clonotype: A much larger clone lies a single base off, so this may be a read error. CDR3 sequence reads: CASSYRRPDTQYF. CDR3 DNA: TGTGCCAGCAGTTACCGCAGGCCAGATACGCAGTATTTT. The rearrangement joins TRBV6-5 to TRBJ2-3, with unresolved D. Germline CDR1 is MNHEY and CDR2 is SVGAGI. V lost 2 bases and J 4 bases, leaving 7 bases between the germline ends. The CDR3 length is 13 residues.

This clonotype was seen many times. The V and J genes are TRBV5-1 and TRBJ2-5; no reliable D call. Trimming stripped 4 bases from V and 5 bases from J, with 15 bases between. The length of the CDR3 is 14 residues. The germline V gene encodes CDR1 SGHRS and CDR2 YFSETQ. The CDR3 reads CASSLVSKAETQYF. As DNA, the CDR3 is TGCGCCAGCAGCCTTGTATCCAAAGCGGAGACCCAGTACTTC.

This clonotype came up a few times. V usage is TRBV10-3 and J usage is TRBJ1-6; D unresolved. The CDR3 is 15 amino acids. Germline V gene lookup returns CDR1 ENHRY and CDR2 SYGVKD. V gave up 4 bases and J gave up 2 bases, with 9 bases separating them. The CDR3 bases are TGTGCCATCAGTGGTTCGGGGACCTATAATTCACCCCTCCACTTT. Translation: CAISGSGTYNSPLHF.

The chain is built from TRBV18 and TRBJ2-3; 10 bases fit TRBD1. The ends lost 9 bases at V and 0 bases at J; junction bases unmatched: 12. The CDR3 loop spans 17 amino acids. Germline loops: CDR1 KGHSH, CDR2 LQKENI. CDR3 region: CASSGTGALRSTDTQYF. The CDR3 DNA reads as TGTGCCAGTTCCGGGACAGGGGCCTTGAGAAGCACAGATACGCAGTATTTT.